A single sample gave rise to the 8 T cell receptor beta chains below, sequenced in a study of STAT5B mutations in CD4+ large granular lymphocyte leukemia. The table came from immunoSEQ multiplex PCR; TCRdb's copy has only in-frame clones and leaves some out. The table has 30,000 to 35,000 clones, more than 55% seen once. Sample: CD4+ T cells from blood buffy coats. The receptors derive from a human donor in good health.

This chain links TRBV7-9 with TRBJ1-2, with D perhaps TRBD1 (6 bases). The CDR3 contains 13 residues. Trimming removed 1 base from V and 6 bases from J, with 9 bases in between. Germline lookup yields CDR1 SEHNR and CDR2 FQNEAQ (reference sequence). The CDR3 coding sequence is TGTGCCAGCAGCTTAGAAGGGGGAAATGGCTACACCTTC. This translates into CASSLEGGNGYTF.

The rearrangement uses TRBV9 and TRBJ2-1, with 7 nucleotides matching TRBD1. Per germline, CDR1 SGDLS and CDR2 YYNGEE. The CDR3 extends over 15 amino acids. V lost 2 bases to trimming and J lost 8 bases; unmatched junction nucleotides: 10. The CDR3 nucleotides are TGTGCCAGCAGCGTCTCCGGGACAGTTAGAGATGAGCAGTTCTTC. Encoded protein: CASSVSGTVRDEQFF.

The rearrangement uses TRBV28 and TRBJ1-2; a possible D gene is TRBD1 (6 bases). CDR3 length: 13 amino acids. Germline V gene sequence: CDR1 MDHEN, CDR2 SYDVKM. The ends were cut back, 5 bases at V and 8 bases at J, with 15 bases in the middle. The CDR3 nucleotides are TGTGCCAGCAGTCCCCCAGGGGATTTCGGCTACACCTTC. Protein: CASSPPGDFGYTF.

This chain links TRBV5-4 with TRBJ2-6; TRBD2 might be the D (6 bases). The CDR3 covers 16 residues. CDR1 is SGHNT, CDR2 YYREEE, per germline (reference sequence). Trimming stripped 1 base from V and 1 base from J, with 9 bases between. CDR3 nucleotide sequence: TGTGCCAGCAGCTTGTTGGGGGGTTCTGGGGCCAACGTCCTGACTTTC. It translates to CASSLLGGSGANVLTF. Complete variable domain (other parts from reference TRBV5-4 and TRBJ2-6): ETGVTQSPTHLIKTRGQQVTLRCSSQSGHNTVSWYQQALGQGPQFIFQYYREEENGRGNFPPRFSGLQFPNYSSELNVNALELDDSALYLCASSLLGGSGANVLTFGAGSRLTVL.

The rearrangement uses TRBV28 and TRBJ1-2, with TRBD1 matching over 9 bases. The germline V gene encodes CDR1 MDHEN and CDR2 SYDVKM. V shed 4 bases, J shed 7 bases, and the junction held 7 bases outside the gene matches. The CDR3 is 14 residues long. The CDR3 sequence is CASSSGQGGFGYTF. The CDR3, as DNA: TGTGCCAGCAGTTCGGGACAGGGAGGTTTTGGCTACACCTTC.

Notes on this clone: At one boundary the junction diverges from the germline segment, which might be a read error. The chain joins TRBV9 to TRBJ2-5; perhaps TRBD2 as D (5 bases). Germline V gene sequence: CDR1 SGDLS, CDR2 YYNGEE. The CDR3 runs 16 residues. The CDR3 protein is CASSEHPGTSQATQYF. The CDR3 region has the DNA TGTGCCAGCAGCGAACATCCGGGAACATCCCAAGCGACCCAGTACTTC.

CDR3 coding DNA: TGCGCCAGCGGAAAGGGGGGGCTCGAGACCCAGTACTTC. Translating it yields CASGKGGLETQYF. The rearrangement links TRBV5-1 to TRBJ2-5; a weak D match, TRBD2 (7 bases). V was shortened by 7 bases and J by 5 bases, with 15 bases between the two germline ends. CDR1 and CDR2 (germline): SGHRS, YFSETQ. The CDR3 length is 13 residues.

The rearrangement uses TRBV6-6 and TRBJ1-1, with D possibly TRBD1 on 5 matching bases. The CDR3 sequence is 13 residues long. The V and J ends lost 8 bases and 1 base respectively, with 11 bases between them. The V gene's germline CDR1 is MNHNY and CDR2 SVGAGI (reference sequence). The CDR3 nucleotides are TGTGCCAGCTCGGCTACAGGGAACACTGAAGCTTTCTTT. It encodes CASSATGNTEAFF.